This TCR beta chain was documented in a study of T cells in Graves' hyperthyroidism and ophthalmopathy. Study overall: Staff took peripheral blood when the initial diagnosis was made, before any treatment began. General observations from the study: Most clonotypes expanded in thyroid above 0.001 were likewise present in blood. Stable hyperthyroidism and ophthalmopathy were separated using 13 V-J signatures.

About this clonotype: Its cognate antigen is unknown.

The hyperthyroidism was newly diagnosed and had lasted under 2 months; the patients were aged 18 to 65. Germline CDR1 reads LNHDA; CDR2 reads SQIVND (reference sequence). The CDR3 sequence is 13 residues long. V lost 1 base and J 8 bases, leaving 8 bases between the germline ends. RNA transcripts were the template for amplifying TCR beta CDR3 regions. TCR CDR3 regions were first amplified by RT-PCR with HTBI primers. TCRdb independently ran MiXCR on the multiplex PCR reads; one entry per CDR3 protein. The data contain some 350,000 distinct CDR3 sequences, about 25% of them singletons. Source material: blood. The chain is built from TRBV19 and TRBJ2-2, with D hard to call. The source of this sequence is a man between 45 and 60 years old with Graves' hyperthyroidism. DNA for the CDR3: TGTGCCAGTAGTATAGGGGGTTCGGGGGAGCTGTTTTTT. Its translation is CASSIGGSGELFF.